Below are 24 T cell receptor beta chains sequenced from a single sample in a study of T cells in Graves' hyperthyroidism and ophthalmopathy. Regions amplified from RNA transcripts were the TCR beta CDR3 regions. First-round RT-PCR of the TCR CDR3 relied on the HTBI primer set. MiXCR, run by TCRdb on the multiplex PCR reads, gives a single entry per CDR3 protein. This table holds 550,000 to 800,000 distinct CDR3 sequences, about 15% found once. Sequenced material: blood. The receptors originated from a man aged 18 to 30 with Graves' hyperthyroidism.

The chain uses TRBV11-3 and TRBJ2-2; no clear D gene. V was trimmed by 10 bases and J by 4 bases, leaving 10 bases between them. This CDR3 is 12 amino acids long. From germline, CDR1 is SGHNT and CDR2 YENEEA. CDR3 residues: CANLEPTGELFF. The DNA of the CDR3 is TGTGCCAACCTCGAGCCCACCGGGGAGCTGTTTTTT. The whole variable domain, filled in from reference TRBV11-3 and TRBJ2-2, reads EAGVVQSPRYKIIEKKQPVAFWCNPISGHNTLYWYLQNLGQGPELLIRYENEEAVDDSQLPKDRFSAERLKGVDSTLKIQPAELGDSAVYLCANLEPTGELFFGEGSRLTVL.

This chain uses TRBV3-1 with TRBJ2-3, with D perhaps TRBD1 (6 bases). This CDR3 has 17 amino acids. Trimming removed 5 bases from V and 0 bases from J, with 18 bases in between. CDR1 and CDR2 from the germline V gene are LGHDT and YNNKEL (reference sequence). In DNA form, the CDR3 reads TGTGCCAGCAGCACAACTTCAGGGACACCAAGCACAGATACGCAGTATTTT. Translating gives CASSTTSGTPSTDTQYF.

This clonotype was seen a few times. The V gene is TRBV19, the J gene TRBJ2-2; D not certain. Trimming stripped 6 bases from V and 0 bases from J, with 8 bases between. There are 14 residues in the CDR3. Germline assignment: CDR1 LNHDA and CDR2 SQIVND (reference sequence). The CDR3 protein is CASRGIPNTGELFF. The CDR3 DNA reads TGTGCCAGTAGAGGGATCCCGAACACCGGGGAGCTGTTTTTT.

Only a few counts were recorded for this clonotype. The chain couples TRBV7-2 to TRBJ2-7; D ambiguous. V was clipped by 1 base and J by 0 bases, with 13 bases between them. From germline, CDR1 is SGHTA and CDR2 FQGNSA. This CDR3 has 16 amino acids. CDR3 sequence: CASSLVHGPSSYEQYF. CDR3 DNA sequence: TGTGCCAGCAGCTTAGTGCACGGCCCGAGCTCCTACGAGCAGTACTTC.

This clonotype was found many times. The rearrangement uses TRBV7-2 and TRBJ2-7; 8 positions agree with TRBD2. The ends lost 2 bases at V and 2 bases at J; junction bases unmatched: 11. The germline gives CDR1 SGHTA, CDR2 FQGNSA. CDR3 length: 17 amino acids. The CDR3 region is CASSLFPYPGLAYEQYF. In DNA form, the CDR3 reads TGTGCCAGCAGCTTATTCCCCTATCCGGGACTAGCCTACGAGCAGTACTTC.

This clonotype was seen many times. The chain uses TRBV2 and TRBJ2-6; 9 nucleotides match TRBD1. CDR1 is SNHLY, CDR2 FYNNEI, per germline. V was clipped by 7 bases and J by 0 bases; unmatched bases: 7. The CDR3 loop spans 17 amino acids. CDR3: CASNRDRASSGANVLTF. The CDR3 DNA sequence: TGTGCCAGCAATAGGGACAGGGCCTCCTCTGGGGCCAACGTCCTGACTTTC.

The table lists this clonotype with many counts. The V call is TRBV12-3 or TRBV12-4, the J call TRBJ2-2; D may be TRBD1 (5 bases). Trimming left V 7 bases short and J 6 bases short, with 18 bases between. This CDR3 has 15 amino acids. CDR3 loop: CASTFRVLAAGELFF. The DNA of the CDR3 is TGTGCCAGCACTTTCAGGGTCCTTGCGGCCGGGGAGCTGTTTTTT.

V is TRBV6-1 and J is TRBJ2-7; 8 bases match TRBD1. The J segment lost 2 bases and the V segment lost 8 bases, leaving 11 bases of the junction unmatched. The CDR3 is made up of 15 amino acids. The V gene's germline CDR1 is MNHNS and CDR2 SASEGT. The CDR3 DNA reads as TGTGCCAGCCAGAGCAATCGGGACAGGCCCTACGAGCAGTACTTC. It specifies CASQSNRDRPYEQYF.

This chain links TRBV14 with TRBJ2-7; D remains unclear. Germline lookup yields CDR1 SGHDN and CDR2 FVKESK. The V and J ends lost 4 bases and 3 bases respectively, with 13 bases between them. This CDR3 comprises 14 residues. The DNA for the CDR3 is TGTGCCAGCAGCCGAGTGGGATCCTACTACGAGCAGTACTTC. This gives the protein CASSRVGSYYEQYF.

The chain has TRBV9 and TRBJ2-2; 8 bases agree with TRBD2. The CDR3 contains 16 residues. The ends lost 0 bases at V and 1 base at J; junction bases unmatched: 2. In germline, CDR1 is SGDLS, CDR2 YYNGEE. The CDR3: CASSVGTSRNTGELFF. CDR3 bases: TGTGCCAGCAGCGTAGGGACTAGCAGGAACACCGGGGAGCTGTTTTTT.

This clonotype has a handful of counts. This chain links TRBV18 with TRBJ2-1, with 11 bases identical to TRBD2. From germline, CDR1 is KGHSH and CDR2 LQKENI. The V and J ends lost 3 bases and 5 bases, in that order; junction bases with no gene match: 6. The CDR3 contains 16 residues. For the CDR3, the DNA is TGTGCCAGCTCACCCGAAGGGACTAGCGGACACAATGAGCAGTTCTTC. Translating it yields CASSPEGTSGHNEQFF.

In this sample, this clonotype turned up a few times. The J gene is TRBJ2-5, the V gene TRBV6-6, with D unclear. The germline V and J ends were trimmed by 2 bases and 2 bases, with 18 bases remaining between them. Germline V gene lookup returns CDR1 MNHNY and CDR2 SVGAGI (reference sequence). The CDR3 contains 17 residues. CDR3 sequence reads: CASSYSENSLLQETQYF. DNA for the CDR3: TGTGCCAGCAGTTACAGTGAGAATAGCCTTTTACAAGAGACCCAGTACTTC.

The table lists this clonotype with many counts. This chain uses TRBV6-2 or TRBV6-3 with TRBJ2-3, with 8 positions matching TRBD2. Trimming at V came to 4 bases and at J to 3 bases, leaving 6 bases not matched to a gene. The CDR3 runs 15 residues. Germline CDR1 reads MNHEY; CDR2 reads SVGEGT. As DNA, the CDR3 is TGTGCCAGCAGTTTTCTAGCGGGTAGGACAGATACGCAGTATTTT. Translated: CASSFLAGRTDTQYF.

This clonotype was counted at least ten times. The chain employs TRBV7-2 and TRBJ2-5, with 10 bases fitting TRBD1. V gave up 5 bases and J gave up 5 bases; unmatched junction bases: 8. This CDR3 has 15 amino acids. Per germline, CDR1 SGHTA and CDR2 FQGNSA. The CDR3 sequence is CASSRWGQGPETQYF. Here the CDR3 DNA reads TGTGCCAGCAGCCGGTGGGGACAGGGGCCGGAGACCCAGTACTTC.

The gene calls are TRBV19 and TRBJ1-2, with D hard to call. This CDR3 has 11 amino acids. Germline V gives CDR1 LNHDA, CDR2 SQIVND (reference sequence). Trimming cost V 6 bases and J 7 bases, with 9 bases left between them. The CDR3 region is CASSRESGYTF. The CDR3 DNA reads TGTGCCAGTAGCCGCGAGTCTGGCTACACCTTC.

The CDR3 bases are TGTGCCTGGAGTATTAGCGGGGTCCCCACAGATACGCAGTATTTT. Translating gives CAWSISGVPTDTQYF. The gene calls are TRBV30 and TRBJ2-3; 8 nucleotides align to TRBD2. The CDR3 loop spans 15 amino acids. Per the germline V gene, CDR1 is GTSNPN and CDR2 is SVGIG (reference sequence). J lost 2 bases, V lost 2 bases, and 6 bases had no gene match.

The rearrangement joins TRBV12-3 or TRBV12-4 to TRBJ1-5, with D unresolved. The CDR3 length is 12 residues. V was trimmed by 10 bases and J by 6 bases, leaving 13 bases between them. DNA of the CDR3: TGTGCCACCTCATCCGGGCCTCAGCCCCAGCATTTT. This sequence encodes CATSSGPQPQHF.

The rearrangement joins TRBV7-8 to TRBJ2-2; D might be TRBD2 (5 bases). Germline CDR1 reads SGHVS; CDR2 reads FQNEAQ. V lost 5 bases, J lost 7 bases, and 17 bases lay in between. The CDR3 length is 15 residues. The DNA of the CDR3 is TGTGCCAGCAGCCCCTCGCCGGGATGGATCGGGGAGCTGTTTTTT. The encoded protein is CASSPSPGWIGELFF.

This chain connects TRBV28 to TRBJ2-1; D unresolved. The length of the CDR3 is 11 residues. Looked up from germline, CDR1 is MDHEN and CDR2 is SYDVKM. The ends were cut back, 4 bases at V and 9 bases at J, with 7 bases in the middle. The CDR3 bases are TGTGCCAGCAGTTCTGTCGTTGAGCAGTTCTTC. This translates into CASSSVVEQFF.

Only a few counts were recorded for this clonotype. The chain couples TRBV12-3 or TRBV12-4 to TRBJ2-1; 7 bases align to TRBD2. The V gene end was trimmed by 6 bases and the J gene end by 2 bases; junction bases not matched to a gene: 7. The CDR3 has 15 amino acids. The CDR3 nucleotides read TGTGCCAGCAGCAGCGGGACTACTACCTACAATGAGCAGTTCTTC. Translated: CASSSGTTTYNEQFF.

V is TRBV15 and J is TRBJ1-5; 8 bases are shared with TRBD1. Per the germline V gene, CDR1 is LNHNV and CDR2 is YYDKDF (reference sequence). The CDR3 is made up of 15 amino acids. J lost 5 bases, V lost 4 bases, and 7 bases had no gene match. The CDR3 region has the DNA TGTGCCACCAGCATGGGGACAGGCCAGGATCAGCCCCAGCATTTT. This sequence encodes CATSMGTGQDQPQHF.

The V gene is TRBV7-6, the J gene TRBJ2-5; TRBD1 is a possible D gene (7 bases). V lost 4 bases, J lost 1 base, and 13 bases lay in between. This CDR3 has 15 residues. The V gene's germline CDR1 is SGHVS and CDR2 FNYEAQ. CDR3 DNA sequence: TGTGCCAGCAGCTCTGCGGGACAGATCCAAGAGACCCAGTACTTC. This sequence encodes CASSSAGQIQETQYF.

The chain carries TRBV12-5 and TRBJ2-1; D gene unclear. Germline V CDR1 and CDR2: LGHNT, FRNRAP. This CDR3 comprises 13 residues. Between the trimmed V and J ends, which lost 4 bases and 7 bases, there was a span of 11 bases. The CDR3 loop is CASGYQMRNEQFF. The CDR3 DNA reads TGTGCTAGTGGTTACCAAATGCGGAATGAGCAGTTCTTC. The full variable domain, rest sourced from reference TRBV12-5 and TRBJ2-1, is DARVTQTPRHKVTEMGQEVTMRCQPILGHNTVFWYRQTMMQGLELLAYFRNRAPLDDSGMPKDRFSAEMPDATLATLKIQPSEPRDSAVYFCASGYQMRNEQFFGPGTRLTVL.

The chain combines TRBV6-1 with TRBJ2-2; 8 bases fit TRBD1. The CDR3 sequence is 14 residues long. Trimming at V came to 7 bases and at J to 4 bases, leaving 5 bases not matched to a gene. The germline gives CDR1 MNHNS, CDR2 SASEGT. The CDR3 DNA is TGTGCCAGCAAAAACACAGGGGGCACCGGGGAGCTGTTTTTT. Translating gives CASKNTGGTGELFF.